Below are 29 T cell receptor beta chains sequenced from a single sample in a study of blood T cell repertoires in COVID-19. Libraries were prepared by immunoSEQ multiplex PCR; TCRdb keeps only in-frame clonotypes and omits some of them. The sample has 130,000 to 150,000 clones; 81% are singletons. Material for sequencing was peripheral blood. All receptors derive from a human donor in a cohort sampled during active COVID-19.

This chain connects TRBV9 to TRBJ2-7; unclear D gene. V was pared by 0 bases and J by 3 bases, with 13 bases between. CDR1 is SGDLS and CDR2 is YYNGEE in the germline V gene. The CDR3 has 15 amino acids. CDR3 loop: CASSVAGENFYEQYF. The DNA of the CDR3 is TGTGCCAGCAGCGTAGCTGGAGAGAATTTCTACGAGCAGTACTTC.

This chain uses TRBV5-4 with TRBJ2-1; TRBD1 aligns across 9 bases. The germline gives CDR1 SGHNT, CDR2 YYREEE (reference sequence). V shed 3 bases and J 4 bases; nucleotides not matched to a gene: 5. The CDR3 contains 15 residues. CDR3 residues: CASSWTGAEYNEQFF. The CDR3 DNA reads as TGTGCCAGCAGCTGGACAGGGGCCGAGTACAATGAGCAGTTCTTC.

This chain uses TRBV6-5 with TRBJ2-7; the match to TRBD2 covers 10 bases. Germline V gene data show CDR1 as MNHEY and CDR2 as SVGAGI. The J segment lost 7 bases and the V segment lost 0 bases, leaving 9 bases of the junction unmatched. CDR3 length: 16 amino acids. The CDR3 protein is CASSYSGQSGRGEQYF. CDR3 sequence (DNA): TGTGCCAGCAGTTACTCAGGGCAAAGCGGGAGGGGTGAGCAGTACTTC.

This CDR3 reads CASSLSGLGTGTSGRLEQYF. DNA for the CDR3: TGTGCCAGCAGTTTATCGGGCCTCGGGACAGGGACTAGCGGAAGGTTAGAGCAGTACTTC. V usage is TRBV27 and J usage is TRBJ2-7; 11 positions agree with TRBD2. J lost 7 bases, V lost 0 bases, and 20 bases had no gene match. Germline V gene lookup returns CDR1 MNHEY and CDR2 SMNVEV (reference sequence). The CDR3 extends over 20 amino acids.

V is TRBV11-2 and J is TRBJ2-1, with D perhaps TRBD1 (7 bases). Deletions cut 3 bases from V and 6 bases from J, with 24 bases between. This CDR3 contains 18 residues. Germline assignment: CDR1 SGHAT and CDR2 FQNNGV. CDR3 nucleotide sequence: TGTGCCAGCAGCTTCCCAGGCCGCGGGGCCAGGGGGAGCAATGAGCAGTTCTTC. Protein product: CASSFPGRGARGSNEQFF.

This chain connects TRBV7-2 to TRBJ2-5; TRBD2 agrees at 8 bases. The V gene end was trimmed by 1 base and the J gene end by 5 bases; junction bases not matched to a gene: 3. CDR1 SGHTA and CDR2 FQGNSA come from the germline V gene. The CDR3 is made up of 14 amino acids. The CDR3 DNA reads TGTGCCAGCAGCTTAGGTCCTAGCGGGGAGACCCAGTACTTC. The encoded protein is CASSLGPSGETQYF.

V and J are TRBV5-4 and TRBJ2-2; 7 bases agree with TRBD1. The CDR3 contains 15 residues. CDR1 and CDR2 from the germline V gene are SGHNT and YYREEE (reference sequence). J was trimmed by 1 base and V by 2 bases; bases with no gene match: 2. The CDR3 loop is CASSFRDRNTGELFF. The CDR3, as DNA: TGTGCCAGCAGCTTCCGGGACAGGAACACCGGGGAGCTGTTTTTT.

This chain links TRBV7-8 with TRBJ2-2, with a weak D call TRBD2 (7 bases). Germline values: CDR1 SGHVS, CDR2 FQNEAQ. CDR3 length equals 15 residues. V lost 3 bases, J lost 4 bases, and 12 bases lay in between. The CDR3 DNA reads TGTGCCAGCAGCTTCCGGGGGGCTCCCACCGGGGAGCTGTTTTTT. Translation gives CASSFRGAPTGELFF. The full variable domain, in which reference TRBV7-8 and TRBJ2-2 provide the parts outside the CDR3, is GAGVSQSPRYKVAKRGQDVALRCDPISGHVSLFWYQQALGQGPEFLTYFQNEAQLDKSGLPSDRFFAERPEGSVSTLKIQRTQQEDSAVYLCASSFRGAPTGELFFGEGSRLTVL.

This clone appeared a single time. The genes are TRBV7-9 and TRBJ2-7; D call uncertain. Trimming removed 1 base from V and 0 bases from J, with 4 bases in between. The CDR3 consists of 13 residues. Germline-derived CDR1 and CDR2 are SEHNR and FQNEAQ (reference sequence). CDR3 bases: TGTGCCAGCAGCTTAGACAGCTCCTACGAGCAGTACTTC. Translation gives CASSLDSSYEQYF. Together with reference TRBV7-9 and TRBJ2-7, the CDR3 gives the full variable domain: DTGVSQNPRHKITKRGQNVTFRCDPISEHNRLYWYRQTLGQGPEFLTYFQNEAQLEKSRLLSDRFSAERPKGSFSTLEIQRTEQGDSAMYLCASSLDSSYEQYFGPGTRLTVT.

CDR3 bases: TGTGCCAGCAGCCAACAGGGGGGGACTGAAGCTTTCTTT. Amino acids: CASSQQGGTEAFF. This sequence joins TRBV28 and TRBJ1-1, with 8 bases matching TRBD1. The CDR3 contains 13 residues. Germline-derived CDR1 and CDR2 are MDHEN and SYDVKM. With 6 bases clipped from V and 5 bases from J, the junction kept 5 bases outside the gene matches.

V and J are TRBV6-1 and TRBJ2-1; perhaps TRBD2 as D (7 bases). Germline assignment: CDR1 MNHNS and CDR2 SASEGT. The ends were cut back, 2 bases at V and 0 bases at J, with 23 bases in the middle. CDR3 length: 20 residues. CDR3 in amino acids: CASSERGGLVQGSSYNEQFF. DNA of the CDR3: TGTGCCAGCAGTGAAAGGGGGGGGTTAGTTCAGGGAAGCTCCTACAATGAGCAGTTCTTC.

The sample holds a few counts of this clone. This chain uses TRBV19 with TRBJ2-6, with D perhaps TRBD1 (6 bases). The ends were cut back, 7 bases at V and 0 bases at J, with 19 bases in the middle. Looked up from germline, CDR1 is LNHDA and CDR2 is SQIVND (reference sequence). CDR3 size: 18 residues. The CDR3 loop reads CASTDRSPGRSGANVLTF. The CDR3 DNA sequence: TGTGCCAGTACCGACAGGTCCCCGGGGCGCTCTGGGGCCAACGTCCTGACTTTC.

This clone was found a few times. The rearrangement links TRBV7-8 to TRBJ1-5; D unclear. V shed 4 bases and J shed 0 bases, with 13 bases lying between them. Germline CDR1 SGHVS, CDR2 FQNEAQ. This CDR3 comprises 16 residues. CDR3 sequence reads: CASSSTEVNSNQPQHF. In DNA form, the CDR3 reads TGTGCCAGCAGCTCCACGGAGGTGAATAGCAATCAGCCCCAGCATTTT.

CDR3 region: CASSPDRGSSGANVLTF. In DNA, the CDR3 is TGTGCCAGCTCCCCGGACAGGGGGAGCTCTGGGGCCAACGTCCTGACTTTC. The chain joins TRBV18 to TRBJ2-6, with 10 bases lining up with TRBD1. The CDR3 length is 17 residues. V trimming: 6 bases; J trimming: 0 bases; junction bases outside the gene matches: 5. The germline CDR1 and CDR2 sequences are KGHSH and LQKENI.

Here the CDR3 DNA reads TGTGCCAGCAGCTTGGATATAGAGCAGTTCTTC. It encodes CASSLDIEQFF. J is TRBJ2-1 and V is TRBV5-4; no clear D gene. The length of the CDR3 is 11 residues. V shed 0 bases and J shed 10 bases, with 5 bases lying between them. Germline CDR1 is SGHNT and CDR2 is YYREEE (reference sequence).

The V gene is TRBV6-2 or TRBV6-3, the J gene TRBJ1-1, with 9 bases matching TRBD1. J lost 4 bases, V lost 0 bases, and 3 bases had no gene match. The length of the CDR3 is 15 residues. CDR1 is MNHEY, CDR2 SVGEGT, per germline. The CDR3 protein is CASSYSPGQGTEAFF. The CDR3 coding sequence is TGTGCCAGCAGTTACTCCCCGGGACAGGGCACTGAAGCTTTCTTT.

The chain carries TRBV4-3 and TRBJ2-7, with 8 bases lining up with TRBD2. Germline V lookup: CDR1 LGHNA, CDR2 YSLEER. The V and J ends lost 0 bases and 6 bases, in that order; junction bases with no gene match: 4. The length of the CDR3 is 14 residues. The CDR3 spells CASSQDEGTSEQYF. DNA for the CDR3: TGCGCCAGCAGCCAAGATGAAGGGACTAGCGAGCAGTACTTC.

This clone was seen a single time. The rearrangement uses TRBV6-5 and TRBJ2-1; D perhaps matches TRBD2 (5 bases). The germline V and J ends were trimmed by 6 bases and 4 bases, with 10 bases remaining between them. The CDR3 runs to 13 residues. Looked up from germline, CDR1 is MNHEY and CDR2 is SVGAGI. In DNA form, the CDR3 reads TGTGCCAGCAGCCGTCTAGCTTACAATGAGCAGTTCTTC. Translating it yields CASSRLAYNEQFF.

This clone was counted only a few times. The chain is built from TRBV29-1 and TRBJ1-1; no firm D call. V was clipped by 7 bases and J by 1 base, with 7 bases between them. Per the germline V gene, CDR1 is SQVTM and CDR2 is ANQGSEA. The CDR3 is 11 residues long. CDR3 sequence reads: CSGRGNTEAFF. CDR3 bases: TGCAGCGGTCGAGGGAACACTGAAGCTTTCTTT.

This chain connects TRBV23-1 to TRBJ2-7; the match to TRBD1 covers 8 bases. TRBV23-1 is an ORF; its function is uncertain. V lost 2 bases to trimming and J lost 6 bases; unmatched junction nucleotides: 9. The CDR3 has 15 amino acids. CDR3 coding DNA: TGCGCCAGCAGTCAACCAAAGGACAGGGCTCGCGAGCAGTACTTC. Translation gives CASSQPKDRAREQYF.

This rearrangement joins TRBV7-3 to TRBJ1-1, with no clear D. Trimming removed 3 bases from V and 3 bases from J, with 11 bases in between. CDR1 and CDR2 from the germline V gene are SGHTA and FQGTGA. CDR3 length equals 14 residues. The CDR3 protein is CASSLNQEDTEAFF. The CDR3 DNA follows: TGTGCCAGCAGCTTGAACCAGGAGGACACTGAAGCTTTCTTT.

The CDR3 here is CASSVKGSGNYNEQFF. The CDR3 coding sequence is TGTGCCAGCAGCGTAAAGGGTAGCGGGAACTACAATGAGCAGTTCTTC. The chain links TRBV9 to TRBJ2-1, with 8 positions matching TRBD2. The CDR3 contains 16 residues. V trimming: 1 base; J trimming: 3 bases; junction bases outside the gene matches: 6. CDR1 and CDR2 from the germline V gene are SGDLS and YYNGEE.

The CDR3 loop reads CASSLQQGASSYEQYF. As DNA, the CDR3 is TGTGCCAGCTCACTCCAACAGGGGGCGAGCTCCTACGAGCAGTACTTC. The genes are TRBV18 and TRBJ2-7; TRBD1 agrees at 9 bases. CDR3 length: 16 residues. Germline CDR1 is KGHSH and CDR2 is LQKENI. With V trimmed by 4 bases and J by 0 bases, 7 bases remained unmatched.

This clone has a handful of counts. The rearrangement joins TRBV9 to TRBJ2-3, with 9 bases aligning to TRBD1. The germline V gene has CDR1 SGDLS and CDR2 YYNGEE. J gave up 1 base and V 4 bases, and 13 bases lay outside the gene matches. This CDR3 spans 18 amino acids. DNA for the CDR3: TGTGCCAGCAGCCCAACACAACAGGGGGCGCCGGGCACAGATACGCAGTATTTT. It yields the protein CASSPTQQGAPGTDTQYF.

The rearrangement joins TRBV7-2 to TRBJ1-5; tentative D call: TRBD1 (5 bases). Deletions cut 1 base from V and 1 base from J, with 11 bases between. Germline V gene data show CDR1 as SGHTA and CDR2 as FQGNSA. The CDR3 is 16 amino acids. The CDR3 region is CASSLGSGFSNQPQHF. For the CDR3, the DNA is TGTGCCAGCAGCTTAGGTTCAGGGTTCAGCAATCAGCCCCAGCATTTT.

About this clone: This specimen includes other DNA sequences encoding the same CDR3. The chain uses TRBV9 and TRBJ2-1, with a weak D call TRBD2 (5 bases). V shed 0 bases and J shed 4 bases, with 8 bases lying between them. CDR3 length: 14 amino acids. Germline CDR1 SGDLS, CDR2 YYNGEE. CDR3 region: CASSVASGYNEQFF. The CDR3 DNA sequence: TGTGCCAGCAGCGTAGCCAGCGGTTACAATGAGCAGTTCTTC.

This chain uses TRBV20-1 with TRBJ2-5, with 9 bases matching TRBD1. Germline-derived CDR1 and CDR2 are DFQATT and SNEGSKA (reference sequence). The CDR3 is 11 residues long. This CDR3 is CKGTGQETQYF. The CDR3 DNA sequence: TGCAAAGGGACAGGGCAAGAGACCCAGTACTTC.

This chain uses TRBV29-1 with TRBJ1-1, with D possibly matching TRBD1 (5 bases). CDR1 is SQVTM, CDR2 ANQGSEA, per germline. The CDR3 runs 13 residues. Trimming stripped 7 bases from V and 1 base from J, with 13 bases between. The CDR3 DNA sequence: TGCAGCGAGGATGACAGTCGGAACACTGAAGCTTTCTTT. Its translation is CSEDDSRNTEAFF.

This chain connects TRBV14 to TRBJ2-5; 8 nucleotides line up with TRBD2. This CDR3 comprises 14 residues. J was trimmed by 5 bases and V by 5 bases; bases with no gene match: 7. Germline CDR1 SGHDN, CDR2 FVKESK. The CDR3 region is CASSSPRGRETQYF. The CDR3 DNA follows: TGTGCCAGCAGCTCCCCGCGCGGGAGGGAGACCCAGTACTTC.